These 5 T cell receptor beta chains were sequenced from one sample in a study of T cells in Graves' hyperthyroidism and ophthalmopathy. Template material for amplifying TCR beta CDR3 regions consisted of RNA transcripts. HTBI primers were used for first-round RT-PCR of the TCR CDR3. MiXCR, applied by TCRdb to the multiplex PCR reads, yields one record per CDR3 protein. In the table there are about 720,000 distinct CDR3 sequences, about 19% of which are singletons. Material: blood. These receptors all come from a woman in her 50s with Graves' hyperthyroidism that later progressed to Graves' ophthalmopathy.

The chain carries TRBV6-6 and TRBJ2-7; TRBD2 is a possible D gene (7 bases). Germline CDR1 and CDR2: MNHNY and SVGAGI (reference sequence). This CDR3 comprises 15 residues. V lost 2 bases and J lost 6, with 17 bases in between. CDR3 coding DNA: TGTGCCAGCAGTTACAAATTTCGGGGGGCGCCCGAGCAGTACTTC. This codes for CASSYKFRGAPEQYF.

This clonotype was picked up a small number of times. V is TRBV24-1 and J is TRBJ1-2, with unresolved D. The CDR3 sequence is 12 residues long. Germline V gene lookup returns CDR1 KGHDR and CDR2 SFDVKD. Trimming cost V 9 bases and J 5 bases, with 12 bases left between them. CDR3 coding DNA: TGTGCCACCTCGCAGACCTCTTATGGCTACACCTTC. Translated, it gives CATSQTSYGYTF.

V is TRBV12-5 and J is TRBJ1-5; no clear D. Germline V gene lookup returns CDR1 LGHNT and CDR2 FRNRAP. V was shortened by 3 bases and J by 7 bases, with 7 bases between the two germline ends. The CDR3 runs to 12 residues. The CDR3 bases are TGTGCTAGTGGTTTTGACGGGCAGCCCCAGCATTTT. This translates into CASGFDGQPQHF.

There are a few counts of this clonotype. V gene TRBV29-1 combines with J gene TRBJ2-3; weak D call: TRBD2 (6 bases). CDR1 is SQVTM, CDR2 ANQGSEA, per germline. The CDR3 sequence is 14 residues long. Trimming took off 3 bases at V and 3 bases at J, with 13 bases between the two ends. CDR3 loop: CSVDGGVGTDTQYF. CDR3 sequence (DNA): TGCAGCGTTGACGGCGGGGTAGGAACAGATACGCAGTATTTT.

This clonotype was found a few times. The chain joins TRBV12-3 or TRBV12-4 to TRBJ2-1; either TRBD1 or TRBD2 may fit D (5 bases each). The V gene lost 5 bases and the J gene lost 5 bases, with 13 bases spanning the gap. This CDR3 region has 14 residues. CDR3 amino acids: CASSPRDGNNEQFF. In nucleotides, the CDR3 is TGTGCCAGCAGTCCCCGGGACGGGAACAATGAGCAGTTCTTC.